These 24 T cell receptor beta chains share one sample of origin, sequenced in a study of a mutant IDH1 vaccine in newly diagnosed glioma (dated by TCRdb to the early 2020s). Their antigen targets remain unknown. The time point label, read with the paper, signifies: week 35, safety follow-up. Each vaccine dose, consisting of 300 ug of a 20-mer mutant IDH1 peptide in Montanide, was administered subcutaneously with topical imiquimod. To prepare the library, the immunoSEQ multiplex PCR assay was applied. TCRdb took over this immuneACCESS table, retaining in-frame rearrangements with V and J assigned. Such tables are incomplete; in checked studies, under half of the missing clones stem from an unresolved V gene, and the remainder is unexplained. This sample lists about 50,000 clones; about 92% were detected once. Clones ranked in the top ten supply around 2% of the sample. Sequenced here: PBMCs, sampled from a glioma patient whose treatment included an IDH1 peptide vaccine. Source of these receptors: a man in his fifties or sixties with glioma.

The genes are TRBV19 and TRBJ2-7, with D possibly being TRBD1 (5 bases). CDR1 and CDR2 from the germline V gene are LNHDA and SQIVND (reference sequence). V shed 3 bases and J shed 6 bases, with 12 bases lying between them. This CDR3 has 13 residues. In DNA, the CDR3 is TGTGCCAGTAGTATGACTCAGGGCGGCGAGCAGTACTTC. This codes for CASSMTQGGEQYF.

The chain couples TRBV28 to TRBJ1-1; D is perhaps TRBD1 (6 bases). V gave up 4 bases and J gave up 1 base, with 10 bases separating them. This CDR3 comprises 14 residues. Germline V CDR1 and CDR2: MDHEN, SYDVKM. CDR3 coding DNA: TGTGCCAGCAGTTCCCTGACAGGGAACACTGAAGCTTTCTTT. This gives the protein CASSSLTGNTEAFF.

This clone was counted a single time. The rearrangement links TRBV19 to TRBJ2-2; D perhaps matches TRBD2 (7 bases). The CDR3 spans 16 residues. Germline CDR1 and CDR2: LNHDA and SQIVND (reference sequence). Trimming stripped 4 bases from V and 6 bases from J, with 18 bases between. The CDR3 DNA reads TGTGCCAGTAGTAGCCGGGGGGCAGGGACGGCCGGGGAGCTGTTTTTT. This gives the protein CASSSRGAGTAGELFF.

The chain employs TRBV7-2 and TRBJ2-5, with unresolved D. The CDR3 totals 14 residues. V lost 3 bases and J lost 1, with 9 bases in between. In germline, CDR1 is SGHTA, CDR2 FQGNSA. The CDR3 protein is CASSLKSSQETQYF. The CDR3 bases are TGTGCCAGCAGCTTGAAGAGCAGCCAAGAGACCCAGTACTTC.

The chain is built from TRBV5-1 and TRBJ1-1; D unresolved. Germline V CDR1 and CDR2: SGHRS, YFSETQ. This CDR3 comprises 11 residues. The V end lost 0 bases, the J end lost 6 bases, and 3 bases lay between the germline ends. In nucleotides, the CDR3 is TGCGCCAGCAGCTTGGGCCCTGAAGCTTTCTTT. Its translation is CASSLGPEAFF. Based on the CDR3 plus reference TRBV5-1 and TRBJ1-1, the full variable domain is KAGVTQTPRYLIKTRGQQVTLSCSPISGHRSVSWYQQTPGQGLQFLFEYFSETQRNKGNFPGRFSGRQFSNSRSEMNVSTLELGDSALYLCASSLGPEAFFGQGTRLTVV.

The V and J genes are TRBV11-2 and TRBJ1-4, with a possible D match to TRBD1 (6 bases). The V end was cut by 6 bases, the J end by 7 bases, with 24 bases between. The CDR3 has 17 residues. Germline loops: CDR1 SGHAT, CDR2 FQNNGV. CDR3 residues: CASSAGRGAEFFEKLFF. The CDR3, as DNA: TGTGCCAGCAGTGCAGGCCGGGGGGCTGAGTTTTTTGAAAAACTGTTTTTT.

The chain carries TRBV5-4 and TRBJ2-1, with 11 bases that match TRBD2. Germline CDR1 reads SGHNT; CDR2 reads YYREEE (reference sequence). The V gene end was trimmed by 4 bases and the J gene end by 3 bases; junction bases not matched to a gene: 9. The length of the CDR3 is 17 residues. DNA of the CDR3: TGTGCCAGCAGCCACAGCTCCGGGACTAGCGGCTACAATGAGCAGTTCTTC. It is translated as CASSHSSGTSGYNEQFF.

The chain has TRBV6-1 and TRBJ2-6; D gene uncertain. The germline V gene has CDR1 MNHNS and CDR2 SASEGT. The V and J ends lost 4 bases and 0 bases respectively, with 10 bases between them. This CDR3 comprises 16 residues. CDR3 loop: CASSAWGYSGANVLTF. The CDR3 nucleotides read TGTGCCAGCAGTGCTTGGGGATACTCTGGGGCCAACGTCCTGACTTTC.

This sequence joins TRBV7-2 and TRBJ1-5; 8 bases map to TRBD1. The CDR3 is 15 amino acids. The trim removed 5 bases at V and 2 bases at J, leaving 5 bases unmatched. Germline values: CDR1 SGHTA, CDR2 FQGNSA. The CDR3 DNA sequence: TGTGCCAGCAGCCCACCGGGACAGGGCAATCAGCCCCAGCATTTT. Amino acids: CASSPPGQGNQPQHF.

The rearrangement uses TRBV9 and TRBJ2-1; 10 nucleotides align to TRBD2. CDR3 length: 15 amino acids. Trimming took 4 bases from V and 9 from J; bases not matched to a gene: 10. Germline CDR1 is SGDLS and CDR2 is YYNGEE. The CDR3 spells CASSPSSGSVGEQFF. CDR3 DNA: TGTGCCAGCAGCCCATCTAGCGGGAGTGTCGGTGAGCAGTTCTTC.

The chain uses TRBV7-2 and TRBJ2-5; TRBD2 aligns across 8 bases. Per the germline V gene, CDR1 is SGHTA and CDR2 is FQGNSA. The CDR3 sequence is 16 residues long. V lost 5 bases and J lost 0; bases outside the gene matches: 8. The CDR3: CASSRSGGVNQETQYF. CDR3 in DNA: TGTGCCAGCAGCCGCAGCGGGGGCGTTAACCAAGAGACCCAGTACTTC.

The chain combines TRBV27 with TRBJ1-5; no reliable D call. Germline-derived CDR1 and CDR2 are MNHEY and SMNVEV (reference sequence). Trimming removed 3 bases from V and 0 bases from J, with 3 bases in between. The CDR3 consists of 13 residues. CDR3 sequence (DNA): TGTGCCAGCAGTTTTGTTAGCAATCAGCCCCAGCATTTT. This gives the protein CASSFVSNQPQHF.

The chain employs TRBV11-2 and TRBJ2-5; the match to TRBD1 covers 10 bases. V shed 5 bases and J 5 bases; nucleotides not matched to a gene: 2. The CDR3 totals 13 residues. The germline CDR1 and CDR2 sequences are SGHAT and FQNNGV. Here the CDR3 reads CASSRDRGETQYF. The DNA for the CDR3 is TGTGCCAGCAGCCGGGACAGGGGTGAGACCCAGTACTTC.

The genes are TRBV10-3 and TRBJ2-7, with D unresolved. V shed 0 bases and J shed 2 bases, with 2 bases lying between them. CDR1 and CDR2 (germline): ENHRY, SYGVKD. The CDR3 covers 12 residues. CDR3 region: CAISESTYEQYF. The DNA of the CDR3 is TGTGCCATCAGTGAGTCAACCTACGAGCAGTACTTC.

The CDR3 DNA reads TGTGCCAGCGAAGGTTTAGCAGGAAACACCATATATTTT. Its translation: CASEGLAGNTIYF. The genes are TRBV5-6 and TRBJ1-3, with unresolved D. Germline V gene data show CDR1 as SGHDT and CDR2 as YYEEEE. V was pared by 7 bases and J by 4 bases, with 12 bases between. CDR3 length equals 13 residues.

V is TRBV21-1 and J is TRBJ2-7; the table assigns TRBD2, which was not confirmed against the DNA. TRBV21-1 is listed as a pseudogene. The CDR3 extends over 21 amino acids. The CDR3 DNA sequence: TGTGCCAGCAGCAAATACGGGAAGGTTGGCCGAACCCAACCTTACGTGGACGAGCAGTACTTC. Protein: CASSKYGKVGRTQPYVDEQYF.

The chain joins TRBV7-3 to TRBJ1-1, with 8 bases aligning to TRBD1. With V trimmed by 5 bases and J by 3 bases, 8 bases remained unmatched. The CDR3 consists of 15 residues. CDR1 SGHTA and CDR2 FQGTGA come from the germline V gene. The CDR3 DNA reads TGTGCCAGCAGCCCCGACAGGGGTAGCTACACTGAAGCTTTCTTT. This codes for CASSPDRGSYTEAFF.

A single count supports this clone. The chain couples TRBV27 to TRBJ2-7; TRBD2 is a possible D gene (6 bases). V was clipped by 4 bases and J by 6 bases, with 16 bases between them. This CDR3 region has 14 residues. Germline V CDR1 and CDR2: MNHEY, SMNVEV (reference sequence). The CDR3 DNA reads TGTGCCAGCAGTTCTAGACAGTGGAGGGCCGAGCAGTACTTC. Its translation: CASSSRQWRAEQYF.

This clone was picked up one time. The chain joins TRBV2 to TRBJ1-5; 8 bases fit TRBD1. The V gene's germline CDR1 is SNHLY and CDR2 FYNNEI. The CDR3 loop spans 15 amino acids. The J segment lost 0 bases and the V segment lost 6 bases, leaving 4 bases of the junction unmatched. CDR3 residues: CASSWTGSSNQPQHF. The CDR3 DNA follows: TGTGCCAGCAGCTGGACAGGGAGTAGCAATCAGCCCCAGCATTTT.

CDR3: CASRTDDEAFF. CDR3 bases: TGTGCCAGCAGAACGGACGATGAAGCTTTCTTT. The V call is TRBV7-9, the J call TRBJ1-1; D is unresolved. The CDR3 is 11 residues long. V lost 6 bases and J lost 7, with 9 bases in between. Germline values: CDR1 SEHNR, CDR2 FQNEAQ (reference sequence).

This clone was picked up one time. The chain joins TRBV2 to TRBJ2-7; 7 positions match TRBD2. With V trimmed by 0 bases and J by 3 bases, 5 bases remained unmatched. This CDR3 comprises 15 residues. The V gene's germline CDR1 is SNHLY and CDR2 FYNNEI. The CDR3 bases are TGTGCCAGCAGTGAAGCGGGACGGGGGGACTACGAGCAGTACTTC. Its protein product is CASSEAGRGDYEQYF.

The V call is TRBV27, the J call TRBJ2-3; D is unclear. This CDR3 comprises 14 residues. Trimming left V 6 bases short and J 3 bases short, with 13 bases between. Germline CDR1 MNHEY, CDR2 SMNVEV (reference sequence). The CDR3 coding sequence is TGTGCCAGCAGCCCCCCCGATACGACAGATACGCAGTATTTT. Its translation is CASSPPDTTDTQYF.

The CDR3 sequence is CASSEASSGRGAQYF. The CDR3 DNA sequence: TGTGCCAGCAGTGAAGCATCTAGCGGGAGGGGAGCGCAGTACTTC. The V call is TRBV6-1, the J call TRBJ2-7; TRBD2 matches 12 bases. CDR1 and CDR2 from the germline V gene are MNHNS and SASEGT. This CDR3 has 15 residues. The J segment lost 9 bases and the V segment lost 0 bases, leaving 6 bases of the junction unmatched.

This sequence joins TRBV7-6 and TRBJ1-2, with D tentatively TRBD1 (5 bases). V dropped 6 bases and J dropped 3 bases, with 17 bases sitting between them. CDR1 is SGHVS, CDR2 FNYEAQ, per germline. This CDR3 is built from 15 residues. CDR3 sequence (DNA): TGTGCCAGCAGTGACTCTGGGGGGAAAGACTATGGCTACACCTTC. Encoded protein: CASSDSGGKDYGYTF.